These 6 T cell receptor beta chains originate from one sample sequenced in a study of beta chain features in type 1 diabetes. Study conclusions and caveats: Shortening that was moderate but significant affected the TCRB CDR3s of Type 1 diabetes patients in all four CD4+ subsets.

Their specific antigens are unknown. TCRB transcripts that were expressed got sequenced, as all of the isolated RNA had been reverse transcribed. TCRdb's table, derived via immunoSEQ multiplex PCR, lists solely in-frame clones and lacks some. The sample consists of fewer than 350,000 clones, 15% of them appearing once. Sequencing was performed on naive CD4+ T cells from blood. The origin of the receptors is a man aged 18 to 35 with type 1 diabetes.

This clone was counted only a few times. The chain joins TRBV7-8 to TRBJ2-2, with 7 bases identical to TRBD1. Germline V gene lookup returns CDR1 SGHVS and CDR2 FQNEAQ. This CDR3 region has 15 residues. With 1 base clipped from V and 7 bases from J, the junction kept 6 bases outside the gene matches. CDR3 region: CASSLVGGQIGELFF. In nucleotides, the CDR3 is TGTGCCAGCAGCTTAGTAGGGGGACAGATCGGGGAGCTGTTTTTT.

The chain recombines TRBV7-2 with TRBJ2-3, with 9 positions matching TRBD2. Germline loops: CDR1 SGHTA, CDR2 FQGNSA. The V segment lost 2 bases and the J segment 2 bases; nucleotides outside the gene matches: 2. The CDR3 length is 15 residues. This chain's CDR3 is CASSLQRGDTDTQYF. CDR3 coding DNA: TGTGCCAGCAGCTTACAGCGGGGGGACACAGATACGCAGTATTTT. The complete variable domain, with remaining parts taken from reference TRBV7-2 and TRBJ2-3, reads GAGVSQSPSNKVTEKGKDVELRCDPISGHTALYWYRQSLGQGLEFLIYFQGNSAPDKSGLPSDRFSAERTGGSVSTLTIQRTQQEDSAVYLCASSLQRGDTDTQYFGPGTRLTVL.

There are a few counts of this clone. This sequence joins TRBV19 and TRBJ1-5; 7 bases align to TRBD1. With 3 bases clipped from V and 4 bases from J, the junction kept 9 bases outside the gene matches. Germline loops: CDR1 LNHDA, CDR2 SQIVND (reference sequence). The CDR3 covers 16 residues. Here the CDR3 DNA reads TGTGCCAGTAGTATTGGGGACAGTCTTAGAAATCAGCCCCAGCATTTT. It codes for CASSIGDSLRNQPQHF.

The chain links TRBV15 to TRBJ2-1, with a weak D call TRBD1 (6 bases). The CDR3 totals 13 residues. The V and J ends lost 10 bases and 2 bases respectively, with 12 bases between them. The germline V gene encodes CDR1 LNHNV and CDR2 YYDKDF (reference sequence). The CDR3 sequence is CAISDRAYNEQFF. Here the CDR3 DNA reads TGTGCCATTTCGGACAGAGCCTACAATGAGCAGTTCTTC.

The V and J genes are TRBV5-4 and TRBJ2-1; 8 nucleotides align to TRBD2. This CDR3 contains 15 residues. Germline CDR1 SGHNT, CDR2 YYREEE (reference sequence). V was clipped by 6 bases and J by 6 bases; unmatched bases: 11. CDR3: CASTSPGLGSNEQFF. CDR3 in DNA: TGTGCCAGCACCAGCCCGGGACTAGGCTCCAATGAGCAGTTCTTC.

A few counts support this clone. The rearrangement joins TRBV5-4 to TRBJ2-2; no clear D gene. Between the trimmed V and J ends, which lost 0 bases and 3 bases, there was a span of 6 bases. Germline values: CDR1 SGHNT, CDR2 YYREEE (reference sequence). The CDR3 is 14 amino acids. This CDR3 is CASSLDLYTGELFF. The CDR3 DNA is TGTGCCAGCAGCTTGGACTTGTACACCGGGGAGCTGTTTTTT.